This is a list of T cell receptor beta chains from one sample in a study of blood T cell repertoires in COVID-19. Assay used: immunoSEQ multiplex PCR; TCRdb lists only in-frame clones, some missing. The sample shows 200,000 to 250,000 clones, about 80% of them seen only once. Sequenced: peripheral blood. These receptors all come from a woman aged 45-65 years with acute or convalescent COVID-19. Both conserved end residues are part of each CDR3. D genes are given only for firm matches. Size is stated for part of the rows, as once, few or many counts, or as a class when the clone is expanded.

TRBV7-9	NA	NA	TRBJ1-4	CASSSLRQETEKLFF	TGTGCCAGCAGCAGCCTCCGACAGGAAACTGAAAAACTGTTTTTT
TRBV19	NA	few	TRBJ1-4	CASSIASGGEKLFF	TGTGCCAGTAGTATAGCGTCCGGGGGGGAAAAACTGTTTTTT
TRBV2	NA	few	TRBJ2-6	CASSEVGVGDSGANVLTF	TGTGCCAGCAGTGAGGTCGGGGTTGGGGACTCTGGGGCCAACGTCCTGACTTTC
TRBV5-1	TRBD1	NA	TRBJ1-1	CASSYGAGTGRTEAFF	TGCGCCAGCAGCTACGGAGCCGGGACAGGGCGCACTGAAGCTTTCTTT
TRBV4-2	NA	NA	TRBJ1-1	CASSQEGVAFF	TGTGCCAGCAGCCAAGAAGGGGTAGCTTTCTTT
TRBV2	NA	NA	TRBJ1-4	CASRGLGEKLFF	TGTGCCAGCAGGGGACTGGGTGAAAAACTGTTTTTT
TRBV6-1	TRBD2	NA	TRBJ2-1	CASSELLAGSEQFF	TGTGCCAGCAGTGAACTGCTAGCGGGGAGTGAGCAGTTCTTC
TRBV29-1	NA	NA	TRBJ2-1	CSVSNNEQFF	TGCAGCGTTTCTAACAATGAGCAGTTCTTC
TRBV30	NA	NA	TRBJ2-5	CAWSQNPQETQYF	TGTGCCTGGAGTCAGAACCCCCAAGAGACCCAGTACTTC
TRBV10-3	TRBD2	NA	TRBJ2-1	CAISGLAGGLEQFF	TGTGCCATCAGTGGGCTAGCGGGGGGACTTGAGCAGTTCTTC
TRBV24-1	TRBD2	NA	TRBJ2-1	CATSDFSGTSGRNEQFF	TGTGCCACCAGTGATTTCTCCGGGACTAGCGGGAGGAATGAGCAGTTCTTC
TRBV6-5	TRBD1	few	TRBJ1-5	CASSSGQGLGEPQHF	TGTGCCAGCAGTTCGGGACAGGGCCTCGGTGAGCCCCAGCATTTT
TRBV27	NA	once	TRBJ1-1	CASSPSGYPNTEAFF	TGTGCCAGCAGTCCGTCAGGGTACCCGAACACTGAAGCTTTCTTT
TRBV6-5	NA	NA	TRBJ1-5	CASSLTGGSNQPQHF	TGTGCCAGCAGCTTGACTGGGGGGAGCAATCAGCCCCAGCATTTT
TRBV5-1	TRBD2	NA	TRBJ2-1	CASSPGLVPTNEQFF	TGCGCCAGCAGCCCGGGACTAGTCCCCACCAATGAGCAGTTCTTC
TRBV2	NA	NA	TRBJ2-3	CASSDIGGPGDTQYF	TGTGCCAGCAGTGATATCGGGGGGCCAGGAGATACGCAGTATTTT
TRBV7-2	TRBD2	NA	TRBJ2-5	CASSLGMSAGGSETQYF	TGTGCCAGCAGCTTAGGTATGTCGGCGGGAGGCTCAGAGACCCAGTACTTC
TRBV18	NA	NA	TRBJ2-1	CASSPGALSEQFF	TGTGCCAGCTCACCAGGGGCCCTTTCGGAGCAGTTCTTC
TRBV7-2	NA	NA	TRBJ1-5	CASSLESDQPQHF	TGTGCCAGCAGCTTAGAGAGCGATCAGCCCCAGCATTTT